This T cell receptor beta chain appears in the sequencing data of a study of blood T cell repertoires in COVID-19. Study summary: Some COVID-19 samples were acute and others convalescent; all came from the United States, Italy and Spain. T cells, B-cell-depleted T cells, or PBMCs provided the cDNA or gDNA that served as material.

Authors' data handling: Using reference gene primer amplification, nucleated cell counts were estimated. Method: immunoSEQ multiplex PCR; TCRdb's copy keeps in-frame clones and lacks some. V, J and clone size were drawn from that table, and D and trimming were deduced from the DNA. The sample consists of approximately 96,000 clones, approximately 90% of them appearing once. Seattle enrolled patients during active infection and tracked them longitudinally. Germline CDR1 SGHNT, CDR2 YYREEE (reference sequence). The CDR3 consists of 13 residues. The germline V and J ends were trimmed by 2 bases and 6 bases, with 12 bases remaining between them.

Sequencing was done on a sample of peripheral blood. The V gene is TRBV5-4, the J gene TRBJ2-7, with D perhaps TRBD1 (6 bases). The source is a human donor with COVID-19, enrolled during active disease. The donor label of this sample is uncertain. The CDR3 loop reads CASSFTGYGEQYF. The CDR3 DNA follows: TGTGCCAGCAGCTTCACAGGGTACGGCGAGCAGTACTTC.